Presented here are 31 T cell receptor beta chains from one specimen sequenced in a study of blood T cell repertoires in COVID-19. TCRdb's copy holds only in-frame clones and misses some; the assay was immunoSEQ multiplex PCR. The sample contains about 260,000 clones, 87% of which appear only once. Sequencing used peripheral blood. The receptor set was obtained from a woman in her 40s who had recovered from COVID-19.

This clone was seen more than once but under ten times. The chain couples TRBV16 to TRBJ1-3; D gene uncertain. Trimming cost V 4 bases and J 0 bases, with 10 bases left between them. Germline V gene lookup returns CDR1 KGHSY and CDR2 FQNENV. The CDR3 spans 15 residues. Here the CDR3 DNA reads TGTGCCAGCAGCCCTAGCCTGGCCTCTGGAAACACCATATATTTT. Its translation is CASSPSLASGNTIYF.

The V gene is TRBV7-9, the J gene TRBJ1-6, with TRBD1 matching over 7 bases. The V gene's germline CDR1 is SEHNR and CDR2 FQNEAQ (reference sequence). The CDR3 covers 15 residues. J was trimmed by 9 bases and V by 5 bases; bases with no gene match: 10. The CDR3 protein is CASSPITGAGSPLHF. Here the CDR3 DNA reads TGTGCCAGCAGCCCAATTACAGGGGCTGGTTCACCCCTCCACTTT.

The rearrangement uses TRBV18 and TRBJ2-1, with D perhaps TRBD1 (6 bases). V shed 3 bases and J shed 5 bases, with 17 bases lying between them. The germline CDR1 and CDR2 sequences are KGHSH and LQKENI. The CDR3 runs to 16 residues. CDR3 loop: CASSPSQGRGNNEQFF. DNA of the CDR3: TGTGCCAGCTCACCGTCTCAGGGGAGAGGGAACAATGAGCAGTTCTTC.

The rearrangement joins TRBV7-2 to TRBJ1-5; 7 nucleotides line up with TRBD1. This CDR3 comprises 15 residues. Looked up from germline, CDR1 is SGHTA and CDR2 is FQGNSA. Unmatched junction bases numbered 10, after V lost 5 bases and J lost 6 bases. In nucleotides, the CDR3 is TGTGCCAGCAGCGCTCTACAGGGGAGGTTTCAGCCCCAGCATTTT. It yields the protein CASSALQGRFQPQHF.

This chain uses TRBV20-1 with TRBJ2-5, with a possible D match to TRBD2 (5 bases). CDR3 length: 13 residues. Germline V CDR1 and CDR2: DFQATT, SNEGSKA (reference sequence). V dropped 3 bases and J dropped 0 bases, with 8 bases sitting between them. The CDR3 coding sequence is TGCAGTGCTAGTAACGGGGACCAAGAGACCCAGTACTTC. Translation: CSASNGDQETQYF.

This chain links TRBV18 with TRBJ1-1; 8 positions match TRBD1. The V gene's germline CDR1 is KGHSH and CDR2 LQKENI. The CDR3 has 15 amino acids. J was trimmed by 5 bases and V by 3 bases; bases with no gene match: 8. CDR3 bases: TGTGCCAGCTCACCTCGGACAGGGCCGGATACTGAAGCTTTCTTT. This translates into CASSPRTGPDTEAFF.

The chain links TRBV7-2 to TRBJ2-1, with 8 bases fitting TRBD2. The ends lost 5 bases at V and 3 bases at J; junction bases unmatched: 6. Germline V lookup: CDR1 SGHTA, CDR2 FQGNSA. The CDR3 loop spans 15 amino acids. In DNA form, the CDR3 reads TGTGCCAGCAGCCCACAGCGGGGGCGCTACAATGAGCAGTTCTTC. It yields the protein CASSPQRGRYNEQFF.

The chain is built from TRBV12-5 and TRBJ2-7, with D perhaps matching TRBD2 (6 bases). The CDR3 is 13 residues long. Germline V gene lookup returns CDR1 LGHNT and CDR2 FRNRAP. V dropped 2 bases and J dropped 2 bases, with 7 bases sitting between them. The CDR3 is CASGLRGTYEQYF. The DNA for the CDR3 is TGTGCTAGTGGTTTGCGGGGGACCTACGAGCAGTACTTC.

This clone came up once. The chain combines TRBV11-2 with TRBJ2-3; possible D gene TRBD2, 5 bases. With 6 bases removed from V and 2 bases from J, the gap between germline ends came to 9 bases. The germline CDR1 and CDR2 sequences are SGHAT and FQNNGV. The CDR3 sequence is 13 residues long. The CDR3 spells CASRRVLTDTQYF. In nucleotides, the CDR3 is TGTGCCAGCAGGCGGGTTCTCACAGATACGCAGTATTTT.

This clone was counted between two and nine times. The chain links TRBV5-6 to TRBJ1-1; a possible D gene is TRBD1 (5 bases). This CDR3 contains 14 residues. The germline gives CDR1 SGHDT, CDR2 YYEEEE. The V end was cut by 0 bases, the J end by 7 bases, with 13 bases between. CDR3 residues: CASSLAVATVEAFF. The CDR3 DNA reads TGTGCCAGCAGCTTGGCAGTCGCGACAGTTGAAGCTTTCTTT.

This clone has more than one count but fewer than ten. The chain couples TRBV6-5 to TRBJ1-1, with 8 bases fitting TRBD1. Germline V gene data show CDR1 as MNHEY and CDR2 as SVGAGI. The CDR3 spans 11 residues. V gave up 8 bases and J gave up 11 bases; unmatched junction bases: 7. CDR3 DNA sequence: TGTGCCAGCCTCCGACAGGGGATGGCTTTCTTT. Protein: CASLRQGMAFF.

V and J are TRBV11-3 and TRBJ1-2; 10 bases line up with TRBD1. The CDR3 spans 15 residues. Germline CDR1 and CDR2: SGHNT and YENEEA. The junction had 9 bases not matched to a gene; V was cut back by 9 bases and J by 2 bases. The CDR3 reads CASQASGQGNYGYTF. Written as DNA, the CDR3 is TGTGCCAGTCAAGCCTCGGGACAGGGGAACTATGGCTACACCTTC.

The genes are TRBV12-5 and TRBJ2-7; 10 bases are a match to TRBD2. The ends lost 3 bases at V and 5 bases at J; junction bases unmatched: 4. The germline V gene has CDR1 LGHNT and CDR2 FRNRAP. The CDR3 has 14 residues. The CDR3 sequence is CASGFSLAGDEQYF. CDR3 nucleotide sequence: TGTGCTAGTGGTTTCTCTCTAGCGGGGGACGAGCAGTACTTC.

This chain connects TRBV10-2 to TRBJ1-6; TRBD1 matches at 9 bases. CDR3 length: 14 amino acids. Per germline, CDR1 WSHSY and CDR2 SAAADI. V was pared by 6 bases and J by 7 bases, with 4 bases of the junction left unmatched. This chain's CDR3 is CASRIQGANSPLHF. The CDR3 DNA sequence: TGCGCCAGCAGGATACAGGGGGCCAATTCACCCCTCCACTTT.

The rearrangement uses TRBV7-9 and TRBJ1-6, with unresolved D. The germline CDR1 and CDR2 sequences are SEHNR and FQNEAQ (reference sequence). The CDR3 length is 15 residues. The V and J ends lost 2 bases and 7 bases respectively, with 12 bases between them. DNA of the CDR3: TGTGCCAGCAGCTTACTTGTAACAGCCAATTCACCCCTCCACTTT. Translation gives CASSLLVTANSPLHF. Full variable domain (missing parts from reference TRBV7-9 and TRBJ1-6): DTGVSQNPRHKITKRGQNVTFRCDPISEHNRLYWYRQTLGQGPEFLTYFQNEAQLEKSRLLSDRFSAERPKGSFSTLEIQRTEQGDSAMYLCASSLLVTANSPLHFGNGTRLTVT.

This clone was recorded a few times. J is TRBJ1-1 and V is TRBV10-2; no firm D call. The CDR3 consists of 16 residues. Germline V CDR1 and CDR2: WSHSY, SAAADI. The V end was cut by 3 bases, the J end by 2 bases, with 16 bases between. CDR3 loop: CASSDVLVLRNTEAFF. For the CDR3, the DNA is TGCGCCAGCAGTGACGTTTTAGTTCTGAGAAACACTGAAGCTTTCTTT.

At least ten counts were recorded for this clone. The rearrangement links TRBV3-1 (or the pseudogene TRBV3-2) to TRBJ2-7, with 8 bases that match TRBD1. This CDR3 is 14 amino acids long. The germline V gene has CDR1 LGHDT and CDR2 YNNKEL (reference sequence). V shed 6 bases and J 2 bases; nucleotides not matched to a gene: 6. The DNA for the CDR3 is TGTGCCAGCAGACCGACACAGGGGGCCTACGAGCAGTACTTC. This encodes CASRPTQGAYEQYF.

This clone was seen only once. The V call is TRBV5-1, the J call TRBJ2-2, with 7 nucleotides matching TRBD2. Germline-derived CDR1 and CDR2 are SGHRS and YFSETQ. V gave up 0 bases and J gave up 5 bases; unmatched junction bases: 4. The CDR3 extends over 15 amino acids. CDR3 sequence reads: CASSLVGGRTGELFF. CDR3 sequence (DNA): TGCGCCAGCAGCTTGGTCGGGGGGAGAACCGGGGAGCTGTTTTTT.

V is TRBV10-1 and J is TRBJ2-3; 9 nucleotides agree with TRBD2. Germline V gene sequence: CDR1 WNHNN, CDR2 SYGVQD (reference sequence). Trimming took 6 bases from V and 2 from J; bases not matched to a gene: 9. The CDR3 extends over 16 amino acids. CDR3 residues: CASSSAPGLATDTQYF. The CDR3 DNA reads TGCGCCAGCAGCTCCGCCCCGGGACTAGCCACAGATACGCAGTATTTT.

The genes are TRBV5-4 and TRBJ2-1; D possibly corresponds to TRBD2 (7 bases). Deletions cut 1 base from V and 5 bases from J, with 22 bases between. The CDR3 runs 18 residues. Looked up from germline, CDR1 is SGHNT and CDR2 is YYREEE (reference sequence). DNA for the CDR3: TGTGCCAGCAGCTTGTGGGGGGGCCCGGAAGGCTCTAACAATGAGCAGTTCTTC. Translated: CASSLWGGPEGSNNEQFF.

This clone was observed a single time. The V call is TRBV5-1, the J call TRBJ1-2; D may be TRBD1 (5 bases). This CDR3 is 15 amino acids long. The V end lost 0 bases, the J end lost 2 bases, and 11 bases lay between the germline ends. CDR1 SGHRS and CDR2 YFSETQ come from the germline V gene. The CDR3 spells CASSLAQGGNYGYTF. As DNA, the CDR3 is TGCGCCAGCAGCTTGGCTCAGGGTGGAAACTATGGCTACACCTTC.

The CDR3 protein is CASTDRDTIYF. The CDR3 nucleotides read TGTGCCAGCACCGACCGGGACACCATATATTTT. The chain joins TRBV12-3 or TRBV12-4 to TRBJ1-3, with D hard to call. Trimming shortened V by 7 bases and J by 8 bases, and 9 bases separated the two germline ends. This CDR3 has 11 amino acids.

The chain links TRBV4-3 to TRBJ1-3, with unresolved D. The V and J ends lost 0 bases and 4 bases respectively, with 13 bases between them. Germline CDR1 is LGHNA and CDR2 is YSLEER. The CDR3 contains 16 residues. The CDR3 coding sequence is TGCGCCAGCAGCCAAGATCGAGAACAGACGGGAAACACCATATATTTT. Protein sequence: CASSQDREQTGNTIYF.

This clone was counted a few times. The chain recombines TRBV2 with TRBJ1-2; D is ambiguous. The CDR3 consists of 12 residues. Germline assignment: CDR1 SNHLY and CDR2 FYNNEI. The V end was cut by 10 bases, the J end by 4 bases, with 13 bases between. The CDR3 bases are TGTGCCATCCCGTCCGGAGCCTATGGCTACACCTTC. Protein: CAIPSGAYGYTF. Based on the CDR3 plus reference TRBV2 and TRBJ1-2, the full variable domain is EPEVTQTPSHQVTQMGQEVILRCVPISNHLYFYWYRQILGQKVEFLVSFYNNEISEKSEIFDDQFSVERPDGSNFTLKIRSTKLEDSAMYFCAIPSGAYGYTFGSGTRLTVV.

The chain has TRBV18 and TRBJ2-5; a possible D gene is TRBD2 (7 bases). Germline values: CDR1 KGHSH, CDR2 LQKENI. V lost 2 bases to trimming and J lost 8 bases, with 15 bases between them. The CDR3 contains 14 residues. The CDR3 sequence: CASSPIRGADTQYF. In nucleotides, the CDR3 is TGTGCCAGCTCACCAATTCGGGGGGCGGATACCCAGTACTTC.

This clone was seen a handful of times. This sequence joins TRBV5-1 and TRBJ2-3; D perhaps matches TRBD2 (7 bases). V lost 6 bases and J lost 5, with 16 bases in between. This CDR3 has 14 residues. Germline lookup yields CDR1 SGHRS and CDR2 YFSETQ. The CDR3, as DNA: TGCGCCAGCACCGTAGGGGGGGCAGAAGATACGCAGTATTTT. It yields the protein CASTVGGAEDTQYF.

The count of this clone is one. The genes are TRBV5-1 and TRBJ2-1; 7 bases match TRBD1. Germline V gives CDR1 SGHRS, CDR2 YFSETQ. V gave up 4 bases and J gave up 9 bases; unmatched junction bases: 7. CDR3 length equals 13 residues. This CDR3 reads CASSPSSGGEQFF. For the CDR3, the DNA is TGCGCCAGCAGCCCCTCCTCAGGGGGTGAGCAGTTCTTC.

This chain uses TRBV30 with TRBJ2-1; D unresolved. The germline gives CDR1 GTSNPN, CDR2 SVGIG (reference sequence). The CDR3 consists of 12 residues. V lost 0 bases to trimming and J lost 12 bases, with 12 bases between them. This chain's CDR3 is CAWSVGRPGQFF. The CDR3 coding sequence is TGTGCCTGGAGTGTCGGCAGGCCAGGGCAGTTCTTC. Full variable domain (missing parts from reference TRBV30 and TRBJ2-1): SQTIHQWPATLVQPVGSPLSLECTVEGTSNPNLYWYRQAAGRGLQLLFYSVGIGQISSEVPQNLSASRPQDRQFILSSKKLLLSDSGFYLCAWSVGRPGQFFGPGTRLTVL.

The chain couples TRBV4-1 to TRBJ2-5; no firm D call. The germline V gene has CDR1 MGHRA and CDR2 YSYEKL. This CDR3 contains 15 residues. V lost 0 bases to trimming and J lost 7 bases, with 15 bases between them. CDR3 nucleotide sequence: TGCGCCAGCAGCCAAGATGATGGCCGTCCTCGGACCCAGTACTTC. As protein: CASSQDDGRPRTQYF.

This clone was picked up one time. The V and J genes are TRBV23-1 and TRBJ1-2, with a possible D match to TRBD1 (6 bases). TRBV23-1 is recorded as an ORF, its role being uncertain. This CDR3 contains 16 residues. V was pared by 4 bases and J by 0 bases, with 15 bases between. DNA for the CDR3: TGCGCCAGCAGTCGGCGGGGGGGCGGAGCTAACTATGGCTACACCTTC. Protein sequence: CASSRRGGGANYGYTF.

V usage is TRBV5-1 and J usage is TRBJ2-5; unclear D gene. V gave up 0 bases and J gave up 5 bases, with 14 bases separating them. Per germline, CDR1 SGHRS and CDR2 YFSETQ. CDR3 size: 15 residues. Here the CDR3 reads CASSLEEARKETQYF. CDR3 bases: TGCGCCAGCAGCTTGGAAGAGGCGCGCAAGGAGACCCAGTACTTC.